The T cell receptor beta chain under discussion was sequenced for a study of T cell responses to AZD1222 COVID-19 vaccine. Only in-frame clones appear in the TCRdb table, and some are missing; sequencing was by immunoSEQ multiplex PCR. The top ten clones hold around 7.7% of a sample with approximately 85,000 clones, 86% of them seen once. This CDR3 region has 11 residues. Deletions cut 2 bases from V and 6 bases from J, with 4 bases between. Material: peripheral blood, obtained on day 0 of AZD1222 vaccination. The chain combines TRBV12-3 or TRBV12-4 with TRBJ1-2; D remains unclear. The clonotype was recovered from an adult in good health. In DNA, the CDR3 is TGTGCCAGCAGTTTAATCAATGGCTACACCTTC. Translation gives CASSLINGYTF.